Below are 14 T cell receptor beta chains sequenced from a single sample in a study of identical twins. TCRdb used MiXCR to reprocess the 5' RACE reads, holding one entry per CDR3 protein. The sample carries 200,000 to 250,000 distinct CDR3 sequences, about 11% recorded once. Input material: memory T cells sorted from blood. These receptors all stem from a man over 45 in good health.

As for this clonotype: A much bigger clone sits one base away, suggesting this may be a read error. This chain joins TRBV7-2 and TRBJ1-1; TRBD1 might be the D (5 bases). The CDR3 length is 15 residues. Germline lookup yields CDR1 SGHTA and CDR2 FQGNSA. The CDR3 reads CASSLGGGMNTKAFF. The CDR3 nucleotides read TGTGCCAGCAGCTTAGGTGGGGGAATGAACACTAAAGCTTTCTTT.

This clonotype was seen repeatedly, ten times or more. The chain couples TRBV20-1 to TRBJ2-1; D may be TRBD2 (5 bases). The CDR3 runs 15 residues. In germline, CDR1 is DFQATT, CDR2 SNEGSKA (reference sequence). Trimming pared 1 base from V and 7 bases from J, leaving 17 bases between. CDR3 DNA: TGCAGTGCTAGAGTGAGTCGAAGGGAGACGAATGAGCAGTTCTTC. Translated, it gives CSARVSRRETNEQFF.

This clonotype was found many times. CDR3 region: CASSFTGGATEQYF. The CDR3 DNA reads TGCGCCAGCAGCTTCACAGGGGGCGCGACCGAGCAGTACTTC. The rearrangement uses TRBV4-1 and TRBJ2-7; 9 bases are shared with TRBD1. The CDR3 is 14 residues long. The germline V gene encodes CDR1 MGHRA and CDR2 YSYEKL. The V and J ends lost 5 bases and 6 bases, in that order; junction bases with no gene match: 8.

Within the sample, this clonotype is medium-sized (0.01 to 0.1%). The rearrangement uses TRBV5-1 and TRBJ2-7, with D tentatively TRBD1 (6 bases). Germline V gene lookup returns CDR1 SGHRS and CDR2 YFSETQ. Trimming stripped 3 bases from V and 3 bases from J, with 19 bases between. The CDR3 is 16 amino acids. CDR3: CASSSQGGRGDYEQYF. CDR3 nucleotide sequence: TGCGCCAGCAGCTCCCAAGGAGGCAGGGGAGACTACGAGCAGTACTTC.

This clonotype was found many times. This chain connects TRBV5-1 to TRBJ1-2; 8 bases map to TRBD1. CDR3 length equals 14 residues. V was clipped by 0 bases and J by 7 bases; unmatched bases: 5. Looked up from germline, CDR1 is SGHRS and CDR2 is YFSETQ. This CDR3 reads CASSLDQGAFGYTF. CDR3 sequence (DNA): TGCGCCAGCAGCTTGGATCAGGGGGCGTTTGGCTACACCTTC.

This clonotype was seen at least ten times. The DNA for the CDR3 is TGCGCCAGCAGCGGAGCGGTCGGGGGGGCTTTGGACGAGCAGTACTTC. This encodes CASSGAVGGALDEQYF. The chain joins TRBV4-1 to TRBJ2-7; the match to TRBD2 covers 8 bases. V shed 5 bases, J shed 5 bases, and the junction held 14 bases outside the gene matches. Germline V gives CDR1 MGHRA, CDR2 YSYEKL. The CDR3 sequence is 16 residues long.

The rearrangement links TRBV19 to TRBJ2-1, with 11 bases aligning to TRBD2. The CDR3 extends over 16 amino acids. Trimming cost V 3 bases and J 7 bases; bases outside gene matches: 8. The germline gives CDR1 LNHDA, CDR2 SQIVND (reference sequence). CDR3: CASSIQLAGVGNEQFF. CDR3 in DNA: TGTGCCAGTAGTATCCAACTAGCGGGAGTGGGGAATGAGCAGTTCTTC.

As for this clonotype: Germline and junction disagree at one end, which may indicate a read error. CDR3 sequence: CAPRASGGGYNEQFF. The DNA of the CDR3 is TGTGCCCCCAGGGCGAGCGGGGGGGGATACAATGAGCAGTTCTTC. The V call is TRBV24-1, the J call TRBJ2-1; 10 nucleotides match TRBD2. Germline V lookup: CDR1 KGHDR, CDR2 SFDVKD. The CDR3 consists of 15 residues.

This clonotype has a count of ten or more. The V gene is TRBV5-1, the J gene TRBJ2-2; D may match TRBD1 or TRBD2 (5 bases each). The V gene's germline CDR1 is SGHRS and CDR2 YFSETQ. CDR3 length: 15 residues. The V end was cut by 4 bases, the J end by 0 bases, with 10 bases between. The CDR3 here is CASSPGRTNTGELFF. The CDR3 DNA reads TGCGCCAGCAGCCCGGGACGTACGAACACCGGGGAGCTGTTTTTT.

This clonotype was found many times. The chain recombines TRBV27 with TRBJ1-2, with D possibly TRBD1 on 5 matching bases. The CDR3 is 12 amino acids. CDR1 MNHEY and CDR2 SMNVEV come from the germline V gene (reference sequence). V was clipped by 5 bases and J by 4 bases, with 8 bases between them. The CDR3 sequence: CASSDSPYGYTF. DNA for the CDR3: TGTGCCAGCAGTGACAGCCCCTATGGCTACACCTTC.

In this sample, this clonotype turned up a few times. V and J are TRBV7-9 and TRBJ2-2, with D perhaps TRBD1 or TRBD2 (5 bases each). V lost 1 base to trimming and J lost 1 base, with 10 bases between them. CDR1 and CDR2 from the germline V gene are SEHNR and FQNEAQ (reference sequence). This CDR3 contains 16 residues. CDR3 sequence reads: CASSLGGPLNTGELFF. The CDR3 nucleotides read TGTGCCAGCAGCTTAGGGGGACCTCTGAACACCGGGGAGCTGTTTTTT.

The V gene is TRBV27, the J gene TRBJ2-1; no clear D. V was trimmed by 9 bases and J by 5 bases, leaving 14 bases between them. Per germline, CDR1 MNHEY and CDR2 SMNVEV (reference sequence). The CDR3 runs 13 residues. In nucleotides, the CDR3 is TGTGCCAGAAGTAGACCCCCGAACAATGAGCAGTTCTTC. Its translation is CARSRPPNNEQFF.

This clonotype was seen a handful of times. CDR3 sequence (DNA): TGTGCCAGCAGCCCAGGACAGGGAAGGGGCTCACCCCTCCACTTT. Translating gives CASSPGQGRGSPLHF. The gene calls are TRBV7-2 and TRBJ1-6; the match to TRBD1 covers 8 bases. CDR1 SGHTA and CDR2 FQGNSA come from the germline V gene. There are 15 residues in the CDR3. The J segment lost 10 bases and the V segment lost 5 bases, leaving 10 bases of the junction unmatched.

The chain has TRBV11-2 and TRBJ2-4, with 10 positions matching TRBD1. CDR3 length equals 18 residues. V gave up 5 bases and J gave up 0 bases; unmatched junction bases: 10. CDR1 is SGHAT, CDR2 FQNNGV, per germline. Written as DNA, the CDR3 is TGTGCCAGCAGCCCCCGGGACAGGGGCTCCTTAGCCAAAAACATTCAGTACTTC. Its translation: CASSPRDRGSLAKNIQYF.